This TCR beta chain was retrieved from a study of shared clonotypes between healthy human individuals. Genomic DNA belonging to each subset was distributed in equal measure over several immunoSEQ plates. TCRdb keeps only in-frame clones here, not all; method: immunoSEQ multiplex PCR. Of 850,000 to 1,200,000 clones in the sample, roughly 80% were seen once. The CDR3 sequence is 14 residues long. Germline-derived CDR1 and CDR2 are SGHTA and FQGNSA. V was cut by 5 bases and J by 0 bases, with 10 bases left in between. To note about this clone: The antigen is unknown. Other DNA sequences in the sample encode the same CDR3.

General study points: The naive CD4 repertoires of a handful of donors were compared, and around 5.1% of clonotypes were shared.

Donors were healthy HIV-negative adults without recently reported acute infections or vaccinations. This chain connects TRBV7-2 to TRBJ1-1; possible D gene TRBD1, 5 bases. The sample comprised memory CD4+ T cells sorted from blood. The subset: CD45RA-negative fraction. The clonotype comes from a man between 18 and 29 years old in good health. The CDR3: CASSLGRMNTEAFF. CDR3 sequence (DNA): TGTGCCAGCAGCCTGGGACGGATGAACACTGAAGCTTTCTTT.